This is a list of T cell receptor beta chains from one sample in a study of blood T cell repertoires in COVID-19. TCRdb's copy holds only in-frame clones and misses some; the assay was immunoSEQ multiplex PCR. The sample records 200,000 to 300,000 clones, 70% to 90% being singletons. What was sequenced was peripheral blood. These receptors all stem from a man aged 18-30 years with active or convalescent COVID-19. Each CDR3 is given with its conserved first and last residue. Each record gives: V gene, clone size, D gene, J gene, CDR3 DNA, CDR3 protein. A D gene is named only where the DNA matches it firmly. Size tells how often a clone was seen (once, few, many) or the class of an expanded clone, and some rows leave it out.

TRBV4-3	-	-	TRBJ1-4	TGCGCCAGCAGCCAAGATTTTAGGACAGTAAATGAAAAACTGTTTTTT	CASSQDFRTVNEKLFF
TRBV7-8	-	TRBD2	TRBJ2-3	TGTGCCAGCAGCTCTTTAGCGGGTACAAGCACAGATACGCAGTATTTT	CASSSLAGTSTDTQYF
TRBV7-2	-	-	TRBJ1-2	TGTGCCAGCAGCCCCGCGCGGCTGTATGGCTACACCTTC	CASSPARLYGYTF
TRBV11-3	-	TRBD1	TRBJ1-5	TGTGCCAGCAGCAGGAGGACAGGGGGTTTTCAGCCCCAGCATTTT	CASSRRTGGFQPQHF
TRBV7-2	-	TRBD2	TRBJ2-7	TGTGCCAGCAGCCGGGGACTAGCGGGAAGACAACCAAGCGAGCAGTACTTC	CASSRGLAGRQPSEQYF
TRBV12-5	once	TRBD1	TRBJ1-2	TGTGCTAGTGGTTTGGCACGACAGGGGCACCCGGGGGGCTACACCTTC	CASGLARQGHPGGYTF
TRBV19	-	TRBD1	TRBJ2-7	TGTGCCAGTAGTGCACCGGGACAGGGGACCTACGAGCAGTACTTC	CASSAPGQGTYEQYF
TRBV18	-	-	TRBJ2-5	TGTGCCAGCTCACCCGGCAGGGCGGTAAAGACCCAGTACTTC	CASSPGRAVKTQYF
TRBV3-1/TRBV3-2	few	TRBD2	TRBJ2-2	TGTGCCAGCAGCCAAGATCCACCCCGGTGGGAGGGGTTTCTTTGGGGGGAGCTGTTTTTT	CASSQDPPRWEGFLWGELFF
TRBV5-6	-	-	TRBJ2-7	TGTGCCAGCAGCTTGGGGGCGGGCTACGAGCAGTACTTC	CASSLGAGYEQYF
TRBV4-2	-	-	TRBJ1-1	TGTGCCAGCAGCTCTCAGGGTCCTGAAGCTTTCTTT	CASSSQGPEAFF
TRBV27	-	-	TRBJ1-2	TGTGCCAGCCACCCGACGACAGGTTCTAACTATGGCTACACCTTC	CASHPTTGSNYGYTF
TRBV7-2	-	TRBD2	TRBJ2-5	TGTGCCAGCAGCTCGGGACTAGCGGGAGGAAGGGTGACCCAGTACTTC	CASSSGLAGGRVTQYF
TRBV25-1	-	-	TRBJ2-1	TGTGCCAGCAAAGAGGGAGGCGAGCAGTTCTTC	CASKEGGEQFF
TRBV21-1	-	-	TRBJ2-7	TGTGCCAGCAGCAAAGTCAGGCTAGCGGGGAGGAACGAGCAGTACTTC	CASSKVRLAGRNEQYF
TRBV3-1/TRBV3-2	-	TRBD2	TRBJ2-7	TGTGCCAGACGGGAGGAGACCTACGAGCAGTACTTC	CARREETYEQYF
TRBV24-1	-	-	TRBJ1-1	TGTGCCACCACGGGGAGTACTGAAGCTTTCTTT	CATTGSTEAFF
TRBV7-6	-	-	TRBJ1-6	TGTGCCAGCAGCTTAGGGGGGGTTGCTAATTCACCCCTCCACTTT	CASSLGGVANSPLHF
TRBV4-3	-	-	TRBJ1-1	TGCGCCAGCAGCCATTTAATTTCGGGAGAGACGAACACTGAAGCTTTCTTT	CASSHLISGETNTEAFF
TRBV7-2	-	TRBD2	TRBJ2-2	TGTGCCAGCAGCTTAGGTCCGATGGGGGGGACCGGGGAGCTGTTTTTT	CASSLGPMGGTGELFF
TRBV24-1	-	-	TRBJ1-6	TGTGCCACCAGTCCCGGACTCAATAATTCACCCCTCCACTTT	CATSPGLNNSPLHF
TRBV3-1/TRBV3-2	few	TRBD2	TRBJ2-3	TGTGCCAGCAGCCAAGCGGTAGCGGGAGGTTCAGATACGCAGTATTTT	CASSQAVAGGSDTQYF
TRBV4-3	-	TRBD1	TRBJ1-2	TGCGCCAGCAGCCAAAAGGACAGGGGGCAATATGGCTACACCTTC	CASSQKDRGQYGYTF
TRBV7-3	once	TRBD2	TRBJ2-1	TGTGCCAGCAGCTCGGGACTAGCGGGGTGGATGGATGAGCAGTTCTTC	CASSSGLAGWMDEQFF
TRBV6-4	-	TRBD2	TRBJ2-5	TGTGCCAGCAGTGATTTCCCCGGGACTAGCGGGCCTGAATACCAAGAGACCCAGTACTTC	CASSDFPGTSGPEYQETQYF
TRBV19	-	-	TRBJ1-3	TGTGCCAGTAGTACGAGGGTGGGAGGAAACACCATATATTTT	CASSTRVGGNTIYF
TRBV11-1	-	TRBD2	TRBJ2-7	TGTGCCAGCAGCCCGCATTGGTTCCGGGAGGCCTACGAGCAGTACTTC	CASSPHWFREAYEQYF
TRBV6-5	-	TRBD2	TRBJ2-1	TGTGCCAGCAGCCCCTCGGCGGGGGGGCTTGGTGAGCAGTTCTTC	CASSPSAGGLGEQFF
TRBV6-5	-	-	TRBJ2-7	TGTGCCAGCAGCAGGGGAGAAGGCTACGAGCAGTACTTC	CASSRGEGYEQYF
TRBV15	-	-	TRBJ2-7	TGTGCCACCAGCAGAGACCCAACAGGCTACGAGCAGTACTTC	CATSRDPTGYEQYF
TRBV5-4	-	TRBD1	TRBJ2-7	TGTGCCAGCAGCCCACAAGACAGGGCCGAGCAGTACTTC	CASSPQDRAEQYF
TRBV30	-	TRBD1	TRBJ1-2	TGTGCCTGGAGTGTAAGTCGTTACAGGGGTTTGCCTAACTATGGCTACACCTTC	CAWSVSRYRGLPNYGYTF
TRBV14	once	TRBD1	TRBJ2-5	TGTGCCAGCAGCCAACCGGGACAGAGTCAACAAGAGACCCAGTACTTC	CASSQPGQSQQETQYF
TRBV6-5	-	TRBD2	TRBJ2-1	TGTGCCAGCAGTTACAGGGCGGGGGGTTACAATGAGCAGTTCTTC	CASSYRAGGYNEQFF
TRBV5-5	-	TRBD1	TRBJ1-2	TGTGCCAGCAGCTTCACAGGGGAGCGAGAAGGCTACACCTTC	CASSFTGEREGYTF
TRBV4-1	-	-	TRBJ1-1	TGCGCCAGCAGCCTGGACAGCCGGAACACTGAAGCTTTCTTT	CASSLDSRNTEAFF
TRBV7-3	-	-	TRBJ1-3	TGTGCCAGCAACTTCCGGACAGTTCAGACTGGAAACACCATATATTTT	CASNFRTVQTGNTIYF
TRBV7-9	-	TRBD1	TRBJ2-2	TGTGCCAGCAGCGATACAGGGGCGGCGGGGGAGCTGTTTTTT	CASSDTGAAGELFF
TRBV7-9	few	-	TRBJ2-7	TGTGCCAGCAGCTTAAGTATCGGGTGGCAGTACTTC	CASSLSIGWQYF
TRBV14	-	-	TRBJ1-5	TGTGCCAGCAGCCACGGGGAGGCTCAGCCCCAGCATTTT	CASSHGEAQPQHF
TRBV5-1	-	TRBD2	TRBJ2-1	TGCGCCAGCAGCTTCCCAGCGGGAGTCGACAATGAGCAGTTCTTC	CASSFPAGVDNEQFF
TRBV11-2	-	TRBD2	TRBJ2-1	TGTGCCAGCAGCCCTCTAGCGGGAGCCTACAATGAGCAGTTCTTC	CASSPLAGAYNEQFF